Included here is one T cell receptor beta chain sequence, with context. The protocol was immunoSEQ multiplex PCR, while the TCRdb copy is restricted to in-frame clones and leaves out a portion. This repertoire shows about 240,000 clones, more than 65% found once; its top ten account for around 0.61%. Germline V gene sequence: CDR1 MGHRA, CDR2 YSYEKL. CDR3 size: 15 residues. V lost 1 base, J lost 4 bases, and 8 bases lay in between. The sample comes from a study of Tregs in tolerant kidney transplant recipients. This chain connects TRBV4-1 to TRBJ1-6; D gene ambiguous. This TCR came from a human donor in good health. Material: CD4+ T cells from blood. The CDR3 region has the DNA TGCGCCAGCAGCCAAGGAAGCGTGTATAATTCACCCCTCCACTTT. Translating it yields CASSQGSVYNSPLHF.